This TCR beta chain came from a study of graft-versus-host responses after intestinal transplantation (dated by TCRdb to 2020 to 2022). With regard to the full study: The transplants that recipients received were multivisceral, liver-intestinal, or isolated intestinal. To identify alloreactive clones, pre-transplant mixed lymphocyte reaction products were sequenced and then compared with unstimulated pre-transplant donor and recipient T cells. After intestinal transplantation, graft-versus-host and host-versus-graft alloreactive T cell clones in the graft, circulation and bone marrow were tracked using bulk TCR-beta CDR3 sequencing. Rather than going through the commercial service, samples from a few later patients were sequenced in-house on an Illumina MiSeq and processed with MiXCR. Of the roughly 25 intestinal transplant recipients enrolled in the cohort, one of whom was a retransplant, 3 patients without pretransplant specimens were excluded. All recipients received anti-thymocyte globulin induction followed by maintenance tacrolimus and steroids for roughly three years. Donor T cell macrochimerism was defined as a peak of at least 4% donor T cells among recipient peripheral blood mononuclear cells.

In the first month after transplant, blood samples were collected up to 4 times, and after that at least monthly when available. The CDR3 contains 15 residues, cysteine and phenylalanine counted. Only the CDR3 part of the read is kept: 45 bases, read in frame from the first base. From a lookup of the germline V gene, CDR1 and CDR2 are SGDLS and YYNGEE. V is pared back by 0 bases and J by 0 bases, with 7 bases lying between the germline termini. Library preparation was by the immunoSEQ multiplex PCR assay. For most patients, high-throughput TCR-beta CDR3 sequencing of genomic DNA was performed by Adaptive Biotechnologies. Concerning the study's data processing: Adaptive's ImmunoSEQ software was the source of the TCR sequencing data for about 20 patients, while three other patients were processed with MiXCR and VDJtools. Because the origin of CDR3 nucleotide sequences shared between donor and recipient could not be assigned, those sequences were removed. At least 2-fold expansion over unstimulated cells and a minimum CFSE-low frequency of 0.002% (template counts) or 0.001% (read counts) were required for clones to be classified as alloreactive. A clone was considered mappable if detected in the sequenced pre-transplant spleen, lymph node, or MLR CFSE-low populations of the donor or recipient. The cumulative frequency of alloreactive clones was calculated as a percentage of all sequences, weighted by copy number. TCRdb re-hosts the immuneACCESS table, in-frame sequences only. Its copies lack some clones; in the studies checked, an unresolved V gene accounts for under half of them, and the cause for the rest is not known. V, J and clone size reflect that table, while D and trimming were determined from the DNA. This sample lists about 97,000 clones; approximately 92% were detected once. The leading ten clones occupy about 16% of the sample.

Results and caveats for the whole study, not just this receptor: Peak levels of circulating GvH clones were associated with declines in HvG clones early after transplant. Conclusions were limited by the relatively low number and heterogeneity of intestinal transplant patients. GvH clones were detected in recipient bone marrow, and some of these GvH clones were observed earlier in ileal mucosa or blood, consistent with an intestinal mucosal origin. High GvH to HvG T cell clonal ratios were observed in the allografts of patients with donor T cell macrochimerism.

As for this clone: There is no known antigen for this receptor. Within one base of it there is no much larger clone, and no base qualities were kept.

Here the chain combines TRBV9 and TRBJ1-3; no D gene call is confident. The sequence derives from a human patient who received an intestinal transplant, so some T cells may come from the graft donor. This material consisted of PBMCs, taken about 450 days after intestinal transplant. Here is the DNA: TGTGCCAGCAGCGTAGCGGTTTCCTCTGGAAACACCATATATTTT. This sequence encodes CASSVAVSSGNTIYF.